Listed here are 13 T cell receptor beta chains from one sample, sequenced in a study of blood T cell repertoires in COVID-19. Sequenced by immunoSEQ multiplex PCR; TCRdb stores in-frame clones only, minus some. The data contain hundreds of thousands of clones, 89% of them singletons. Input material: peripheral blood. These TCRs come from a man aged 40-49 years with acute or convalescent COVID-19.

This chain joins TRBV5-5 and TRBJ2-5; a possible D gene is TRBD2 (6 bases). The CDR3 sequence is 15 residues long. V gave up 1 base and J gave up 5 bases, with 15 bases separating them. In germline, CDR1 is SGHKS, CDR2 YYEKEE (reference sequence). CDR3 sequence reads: CASSLFGGDGETQYF. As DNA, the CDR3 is TGTGCCAGCAGCTTGTTCGGAGGGGATGGGGAGACCCAGTACTTC.

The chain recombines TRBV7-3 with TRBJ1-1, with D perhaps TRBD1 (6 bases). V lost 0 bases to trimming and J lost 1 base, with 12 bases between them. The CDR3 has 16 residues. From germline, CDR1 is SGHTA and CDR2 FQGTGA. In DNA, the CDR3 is TGTGCCAGCAGCTTAACGTCCAGGGGTACGAACACTGAAGCTTTCTTT. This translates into CASSLTSRGTNTEAFF.

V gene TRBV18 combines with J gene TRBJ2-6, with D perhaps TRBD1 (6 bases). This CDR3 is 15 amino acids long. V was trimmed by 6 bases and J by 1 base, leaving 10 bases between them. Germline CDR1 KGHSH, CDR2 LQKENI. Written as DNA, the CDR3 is TGTGCCAGCTCGCCCGACAGGTCTGGGGCCAACGTCCTGACTTTC. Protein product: CASSPDRSGANVLTF. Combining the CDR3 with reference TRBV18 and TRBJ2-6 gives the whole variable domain NAGVMQNPRHLVRRRGQEARLRCSPMKGHSHVYWYRQLPEEGLKFMVYLQKENIIDESGMPKERFSAEFPKEGPSILRIQQVVRGDSAAYFCASSPDRSGANVLTFGAGSRLTVL.

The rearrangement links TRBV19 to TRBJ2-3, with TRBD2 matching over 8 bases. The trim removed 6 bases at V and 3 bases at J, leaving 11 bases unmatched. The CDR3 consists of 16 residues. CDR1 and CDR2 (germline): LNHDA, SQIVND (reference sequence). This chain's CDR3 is CASSQPGGSGTDTQYF. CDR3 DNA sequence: TGTGCCAGTAGCCAACCGGGGGGGAGTGGGACAGATACGCAGTATTTT.

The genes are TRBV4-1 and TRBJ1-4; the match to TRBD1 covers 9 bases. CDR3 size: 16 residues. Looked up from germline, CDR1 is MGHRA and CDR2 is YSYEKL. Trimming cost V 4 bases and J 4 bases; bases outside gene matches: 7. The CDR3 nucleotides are TGCGCCAGCAGCCCCGAACCGGGACAGGGTAATGAAAAACTGTTTTTT. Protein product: CASSPEPGQGNEKLFF.

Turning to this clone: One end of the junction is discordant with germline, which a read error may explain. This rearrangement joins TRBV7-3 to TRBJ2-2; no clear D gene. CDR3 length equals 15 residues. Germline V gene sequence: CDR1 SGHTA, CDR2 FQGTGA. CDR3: CASSITRQNTGELFF. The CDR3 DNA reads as TGTGCCAGCAGCATAACGCGACAGAACACCGGGGAGCTGTTTTTT.

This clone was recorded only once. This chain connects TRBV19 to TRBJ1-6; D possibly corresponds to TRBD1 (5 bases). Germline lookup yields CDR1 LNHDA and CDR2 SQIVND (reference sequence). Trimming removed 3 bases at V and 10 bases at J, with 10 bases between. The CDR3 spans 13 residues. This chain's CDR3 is CASSIGGGSPLHF. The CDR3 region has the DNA TGTGCCAGTAGTATCGGGGGAGGGTCACCCCTCCACTTT.

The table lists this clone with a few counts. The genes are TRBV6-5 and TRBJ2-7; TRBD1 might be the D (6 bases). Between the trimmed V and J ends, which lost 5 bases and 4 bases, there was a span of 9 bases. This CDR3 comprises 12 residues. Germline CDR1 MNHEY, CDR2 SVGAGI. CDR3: CASSRDKYEQYF. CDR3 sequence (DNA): TGTGCCAGCAGTCGGGACAAATACGAGCAGTACTTC.

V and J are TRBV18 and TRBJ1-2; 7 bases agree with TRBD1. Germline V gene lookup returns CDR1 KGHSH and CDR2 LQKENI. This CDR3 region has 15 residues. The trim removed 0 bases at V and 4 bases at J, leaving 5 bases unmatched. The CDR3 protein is CASSPPDRSSYGYTF. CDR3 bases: TGTGCCAGCTCACCACCGGACAGGAGCTCCTATGGCTACACCTTC.

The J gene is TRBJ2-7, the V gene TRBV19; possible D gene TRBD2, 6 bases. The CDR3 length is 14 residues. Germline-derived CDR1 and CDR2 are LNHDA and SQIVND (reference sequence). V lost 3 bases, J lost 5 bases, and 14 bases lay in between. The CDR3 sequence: CASSMGGELHEQYF. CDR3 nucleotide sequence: TGTGCCAGTAGTATGGGCGGGGAGCTCCACGAGCAGTACTTC.

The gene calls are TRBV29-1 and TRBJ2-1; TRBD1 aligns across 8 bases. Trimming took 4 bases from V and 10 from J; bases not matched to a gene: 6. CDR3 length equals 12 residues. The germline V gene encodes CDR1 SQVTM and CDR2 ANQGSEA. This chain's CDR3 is CSVGGGTGEQFF. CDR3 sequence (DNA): TGCAGCGTTGGTGGCGGGACAGGCGAGCAGTTCTTC.

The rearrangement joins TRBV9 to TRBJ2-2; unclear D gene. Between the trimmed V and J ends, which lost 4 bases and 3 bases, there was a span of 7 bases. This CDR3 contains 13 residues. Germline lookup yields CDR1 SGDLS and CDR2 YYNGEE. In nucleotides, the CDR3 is TGTGCCAGCAGCTACGGAGACACCGGGGAGCTGTTTTTT. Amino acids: CASSYGDTGELFF.

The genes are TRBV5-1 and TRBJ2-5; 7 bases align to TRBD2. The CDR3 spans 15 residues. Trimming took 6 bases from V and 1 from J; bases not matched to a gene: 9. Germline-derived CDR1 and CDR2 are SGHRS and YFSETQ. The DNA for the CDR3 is TGCGCCAGCACATGGATAGCGGGTAGCCAAGAGACCCAGTACTTC. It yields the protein CASTWIAGSQETQYF.